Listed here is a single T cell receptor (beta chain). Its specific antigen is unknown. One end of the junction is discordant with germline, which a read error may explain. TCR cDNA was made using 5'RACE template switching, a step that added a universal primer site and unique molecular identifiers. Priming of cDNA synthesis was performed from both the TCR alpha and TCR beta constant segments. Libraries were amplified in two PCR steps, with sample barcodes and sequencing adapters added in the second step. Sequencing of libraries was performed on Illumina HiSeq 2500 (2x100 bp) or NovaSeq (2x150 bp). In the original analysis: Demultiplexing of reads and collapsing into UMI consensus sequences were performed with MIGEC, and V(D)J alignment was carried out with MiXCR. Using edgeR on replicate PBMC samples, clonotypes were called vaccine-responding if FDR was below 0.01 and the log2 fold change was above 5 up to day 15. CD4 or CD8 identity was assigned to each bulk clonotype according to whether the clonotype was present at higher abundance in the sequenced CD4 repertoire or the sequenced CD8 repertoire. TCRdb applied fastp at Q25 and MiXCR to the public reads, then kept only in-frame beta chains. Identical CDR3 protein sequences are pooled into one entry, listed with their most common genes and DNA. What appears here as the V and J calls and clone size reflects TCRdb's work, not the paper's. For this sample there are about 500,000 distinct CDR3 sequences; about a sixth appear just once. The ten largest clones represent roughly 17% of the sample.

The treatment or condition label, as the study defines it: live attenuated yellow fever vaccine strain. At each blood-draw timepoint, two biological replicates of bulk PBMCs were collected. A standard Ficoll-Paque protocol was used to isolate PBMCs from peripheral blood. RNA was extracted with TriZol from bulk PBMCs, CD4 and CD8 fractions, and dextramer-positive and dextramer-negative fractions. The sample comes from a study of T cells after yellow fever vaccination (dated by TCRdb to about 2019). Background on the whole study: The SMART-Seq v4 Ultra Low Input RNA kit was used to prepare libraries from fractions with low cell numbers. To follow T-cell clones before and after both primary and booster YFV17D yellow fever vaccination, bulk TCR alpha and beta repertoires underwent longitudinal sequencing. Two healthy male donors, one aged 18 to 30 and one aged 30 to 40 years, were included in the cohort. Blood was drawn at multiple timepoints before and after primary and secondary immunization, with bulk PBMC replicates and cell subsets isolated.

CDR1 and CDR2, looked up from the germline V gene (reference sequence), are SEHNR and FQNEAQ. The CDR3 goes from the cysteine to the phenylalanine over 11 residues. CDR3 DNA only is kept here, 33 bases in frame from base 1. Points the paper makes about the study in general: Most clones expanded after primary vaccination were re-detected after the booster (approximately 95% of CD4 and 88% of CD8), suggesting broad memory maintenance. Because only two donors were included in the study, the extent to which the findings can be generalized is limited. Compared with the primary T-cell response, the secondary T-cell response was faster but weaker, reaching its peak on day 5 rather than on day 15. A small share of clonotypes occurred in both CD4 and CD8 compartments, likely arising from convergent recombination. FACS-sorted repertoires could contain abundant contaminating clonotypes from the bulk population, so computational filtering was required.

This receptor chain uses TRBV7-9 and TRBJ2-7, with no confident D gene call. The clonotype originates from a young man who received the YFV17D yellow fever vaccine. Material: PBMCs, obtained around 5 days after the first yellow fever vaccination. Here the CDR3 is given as CASSPHYAQYF. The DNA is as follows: TGTGCCAGCAGCCCCCATTACGCGCAGTACTTC.